The 19 T cell receptor beta chains in this list originate from one sample, sequenced in a study of shared clonotypes between healthy human individuals. Sequencing used immunoSEQ multiplex PCR; TCRdb keeps in-frame clones, though not all of them. This sample yields about 1.5 million clones, of which 98% are seen a single time; 0.4% to 0.55% belongs to the top ten. Material: naive CD4+ T cells sorted from blood. As for subset: CD45RA+ positively selected. The receptors shown here come from a young man in good health.

This chain connects TRBV7-8 to TRBJ2-7, with D perhaps TRBD1 (5 bases). Germline V gene sequence: CDR1 SGHVS, CDR2 FQNEAQ. The CDR3 contains 15 residues. V shed 5 bases and J shed 3 bases, with 17 bases lying between them. The CDR3 protein is CASSLSGPGNYEQYF. CDR3 coding DNA: TGTGCCAGCAGCCTAAGTGGTCCAGGGAACTACGAGCAGTACTTC.

Comments on this clone: Other nucleotide sequences in the sample specify the same CDR3. The chain couples TRBV29-1 to TRBJ2-1; perhaps D is TRBD1 or TRBD2 (6 bases each). The germline gives CDR1 SQVTM, CDR2 ANQGSEA. The CDR3 extends over 15 amino acids. Trimming stripped 1 base from V and 0 bases from J, with 10 bases between. The chain's CDR3 is CSVEGGAVSYNEQFF. The CDR3, as DNA: TGCAGCGTTGAAGGGGGGGCGGTCTCCTACAATGAGCAGTTCTTC.

The rearrangement links TRBV15 to TRBJ2-2, with D perhaps TRBD1 (8 bases). The ends were cut back, 4 bases at V and 4 bases at J, with 16 bases in the middle. The CDR3 sequence is 16 residues long. Germline CDR1 LNHNV, CDR2 YYDKDF (reference sequence). The DNA of the CDR3 is TGTGCCACCAGCACGTCGAACAGGGGGGGCACCGGGGAGCTGTTTTTT. This encodes CATSTSNRGGTGELFF.

J is TRBJ1-2 and V is TRBV9; no clear D. The germline gives CDR1 SGDLS, CDR2 YYNGEE. This CDR3 is built from 15 residues. V dropped 2 bases and J dropped 0 bases, with 11 bases sitting between them. The DNA of the CDR3 is TGTGCCAGCAGCGTGACCTCGAATTCTAACTATGGCTACACCTTC. Translated: CASSVTSNSNYGYTF.

The V gene is TRBV18, the J gene TRBJ2-3; TRBD2 agrees at 15 bases. V lost 3 bases, J lost 4 bases, and 11 bases stayed unmatched. The length of the CDR3 is 19 residues. Germline CDR1 and CDR2: KGHSH and LQKENI. The CDR3 reads CASSPPGTSGRTFSDTQYF. The CDR3 DNA follows: TGTGCCAGCTCACCGCCCGGGACTAGCGGGAGGACGTTCTCAGATACGCAGTATTTT.

This clone was counted a single time. This sequence joins TRBV5-4 and TRBJ2-1; 8 nucleotides line up with TRBD2. V lost 4 bases to trimming and J lost 6 bases; unmatched junction nucleotides: 15. The CDR3 is 17 residues long. Germline-derived CDR1 and CDR2 are SGHNT and YYREEE (reference sequence). Here the CDR3 DNA reads TGTGCCAGCAGCCTAGGGGCCGGGGGGGGAGCCGGCAATGAGCAGTTCTTC. Translated: CASSLGAGGGAGNEQFF. Together with reference TRBV5-4 and TRBJ2-1, the CDR3 gives the full variable domain: ETGVTQSPTHLIKTRGQQVTLRCSSQSGHNTVSWYQQALGQGPQFIFQYYREEENGRGNFPPRFSGLQFPNYSSELNVNALELDDSALYLCASSLGAGGGAGNEQFFGPGTRLTVL.

The rearrangement uses TRBV25-1 and TRBJ2-2; D unresolved. The ends were cut back, 3 bases at V and 8 bases at J, with 16 bases in the middle. CDR3 length: 15 residues. CDR1 is MGHDK and CDR2 is SYGVNS in the germline V gene. The CDR3 is CASSDPQPTAGELFF. The CDR3 nucleotides read TGTGCCAGCAGTGACCCGCAACCCACCGCTGGGGAGCTGTTTTTT.

This chain connects TRBV28 to TRBJ2-1; the match to TRBD1 covers 9 bases. Trimming at V came to 6 bases and at J to 10 bases, leaving 7 bases not matched to a gene. Germline V lookup: CDR1 MDHEN, CDR2 SYDVKM. The CDR3 totals 13 residues. The DNA of the CDR3 is TGTGCCAGCAGGGGACAGGGATTAAGGGAGCAGTTCTTC. Amino acids: CASRGQGLREQFF.

The chain has TRBV7-9 and TRBJ2-1; D ambiguous. The CDR3 totals 16 residues. V lost 5 bases and J 4 bases, leaving 18 bases between the germline ends. Germline V gives CDR1 SEHNR, CDR2 FQNEAQ (reference sequence). The CDR3 protein is CASSPPRVGLYNEQFF. CDR3 DNA sequence: TGTGCCAGCAGCCCTCCCCGTGTGGGCCTATACAATGAGCAGTTCTTC. Supplemented by reference TRBV7-9 and TRBJ2-1, the full variable domain reads DTGVSQNPRHKITKRGQNVTFRCDPISEHNRLYWYRQTLGQGPEFLTYFQNEAQLEKSRLLSDRFSAERPKGSFSTLEIQRTEQGDSAMYLCASSPPRVGLYNEQFFGPGTRLTVL.

J is TRBJ2-5 and V is TRBV27; TRBD2 is a possible D gene (5 bases). V lost 3 bases to trimming and J lost 2 bases, with 10 bases between them. Germline V lookup: CDR1 MNHEY, CDR2 SMNVEV (reference sequence). The CDR3 length is 14 residues. The CDR3 region has the DNA TGTGCCAGCAGTTTCACAAGGGAGCAAGAGACCCAGTACTTC. Protein: CASSFTREQETQYF.

The V gene is TRBV19, the J gene TRBJ1-5; D remains ambiguous. V was pared by 3 bases and J by 1 base, with 7 bases between. Germline loops: CDR1 LNHDA, CDR2 SQIVND (reference sequence). This CDR3 region has 14 residues. The CDR3 spells CASSIYQSNQPQHF. The DNA for the CDR3 is TGTGCCAGTAGTATTTACCAGAGCAATCAGCCCCAGCATTTT.

The chain uses TRBV7-2 and TRBJ2-1; 10 positions agree with TRBD1. The CDR3 length is 15 residues. The V gene's germline CDR1 is SGHTA and CDR2 FQGNSA. V lost 5 bases, J lost 7 bases, and 8 bases stayed unmatched. DNA for the CDR3: TGTGCCAGCAGCCGACGACAGGGGGCTTTAAATGAGCAGTTCTTC. It translates to CASSRRQGALNEQFF.

This clone was observed once. CDR3 amino acids: CASSKGSGGLPSYNEQFF. The CDR3 coding sequence is TGTGCCAGCAGCAAAGGGTCCGGGGGACTCCCTTCCTACAATGAGCAGTTCTTC. The rearrangement links TRBV7-7 to TRBJ2-1, with a possible D match to TRBD2 (6 bases). CDR3 length: 18 residues. Germline assignment: CDR1 SSHAT and CDR2 FNYEAQ (reference sequence). V gave up 5 bases and J gave up 1 base, with 21 bases separating them.

The chain carries TRBV6-1 and TRBJ2-1; D is unclear. V shed 5 bases and J shed 1 base, with 12 bases lying between them. Germline V gene sequence: CDR1 MNHNS, CDR2 SASEGT. The length of the CDR3 is 15 residues. The CDR3 sequence: CASSPTHPSYNEQFF. The CDR3 nucleotides read TGTGCCAGCAGTCCTACCCACCCTTCCTACAATGAGCAGTTCTTC.

This chain links TRBV9 with TRBJ2-7, with TRBD1 identical over 7 bases. V lost 4 bases, J lost 0 bases, and 4 bases stayed unmatched. The CDR3 runs 14 residues. CDR1 SGDLS and CDR2 YYNGEE come from the germline V gene. DNA for the CDR3: TGTGCCAGCAGCACTAGACAGGGCTCCTACGAGCAGTACTTC. It yields the protein CASSTRQGSYEQYF.

The chain joins TRBV12-5 to TRBJ1-4, with D possibly matching TRBD1 (5 bases). Germline V gene data show CDR1 as LGHNT and CDR2 as FRNRAP. There are 18 residues in the CDR3. V was pared by 0 bases and J by 8 bases, with 22 bases between. CDR3 DNA: TGTGCTAGTGGTTTGGTAAAACCCCCGGGGCCGAGGGACGAAAAACTGTTTTTT. Translated: CASGLVKPPGPRDEKLFF.

The V gene is TRBV6-6, the J gene TRBJ2-7; D perhaps matches TRBD1 (6 bases). This CDR3 is 14 amino acids long. Between the trimmed V and J ends, which lost 7 bases and 6 bases, there was a span of 19 bases. Germline CDR1 reads MNHNY; CDR2 reads SVGAGI (reference sequence). The CDR3 DNA is TGTGCCAGCATCCAAGGGACATTAGGGGGCGAGCAGTACTTC. This gives the protein CASIQGTLGGEQYF.

To note about this clone: In the same sample, other DNA sequences code for this CDR3. This CDR3 reads CASSDRYNEQFF. In nucleotides, the CDR3 is TGCGCCAGCAGTGATCGGTACAATGAGCAGTTCTTC. The J gene is TRBJ2-1, the V gene TRBV10-1; D is ambiguous. The CDR3 is made up of 12 amino acids. CDR1 and CDR2 from the germline V gene are WNHNN and SYGVQD (reference sequence). V lost 3 bases and J lost 4, with 4 bases in between.

The chain employs TRBV4-3 and TRBJ2-1; 8 nucleotides agree with TRBD2. The CDR3 contains 17 residues. The V segment lost 0 bases and the J segment 8 bases; nucleotides outside the gene matches: 12. CDR1 LGHNA and CDR2 YSLEER come from the germline V gene. CDR3 residues: CASSQDLRLASVYEQFF. For the CDR3, the DNA is TGCGCCAGCAGCCAAGACTTGCGACTAGCGTCAGTATATGAGCAGTTCTTC.